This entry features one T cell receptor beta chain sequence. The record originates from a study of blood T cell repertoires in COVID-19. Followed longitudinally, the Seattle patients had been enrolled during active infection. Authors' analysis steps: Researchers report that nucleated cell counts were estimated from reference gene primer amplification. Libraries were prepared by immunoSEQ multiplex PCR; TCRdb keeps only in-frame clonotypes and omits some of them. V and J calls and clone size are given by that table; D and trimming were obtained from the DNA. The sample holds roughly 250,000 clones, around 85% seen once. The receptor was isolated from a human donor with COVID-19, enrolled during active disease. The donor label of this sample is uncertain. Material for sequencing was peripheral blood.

The DNA of the CDR3 is TGTGCCAGCTCCCCCACGCAGGGTACCTACAATGAGCAGTTCTTC. The encoded protein is CASSPTQGTYNEQFF. The genes are TRBV27 and TRBJ2-1; D might be TRBD1 (5 bases). Trimming removed 8 bases from V and 2 bases from J, with 16 bases in between. Germline-derived CDR1 and CDR2 are MNHEY and SMNVEV (reference sequence). The CDR3 is 15 amino acids.